This T cell receptor beta chain emerged from a study of T cell responses to AZD1222 COVID-19 vaccine. V lost 0 bases and J lost 2; bases outside the gene matches: 15. This CDR3 comprises 20 residues. Germline CDR1 and CDR2: WSHSY and SAAADI. Only in-frame clones appear in the TCRdb table, and some are missing; sequencing was by immunoSEQ multiplex PCR. The sample has about 140,000 clones, 85% to 95% seen once. Study-level points and caveats: When two AZD1222 doses had been given, Spike-specific TCR breadth and depth rose. Baseline serostatus was positive in only five to seven AZD1222 recipients. In all cases, repertoires were sampled only after the peak T cell response. Spike was spanned by vaccine-associated CD4 TCRs, with dominance at 160-218 and 743-854.

A remark on this clone: The antigen is unknown.

The clonotype originates from an adult who had recovered from COVID-19. The specimen comprised peripheral blood, sampled after recovery from COVID-19. The chain carries TRBV10-2 and TRBJ2-3, with 9 bases aligning to TRBD2. The CDR3: CASSESRHPGLASYTDTQYF. The CDR3 coding sequence is TGCGCCAGCAGTGAGTCGAGGCACCCGGGACTAGCCTCCTACACAGATACGCAGTATTTT.